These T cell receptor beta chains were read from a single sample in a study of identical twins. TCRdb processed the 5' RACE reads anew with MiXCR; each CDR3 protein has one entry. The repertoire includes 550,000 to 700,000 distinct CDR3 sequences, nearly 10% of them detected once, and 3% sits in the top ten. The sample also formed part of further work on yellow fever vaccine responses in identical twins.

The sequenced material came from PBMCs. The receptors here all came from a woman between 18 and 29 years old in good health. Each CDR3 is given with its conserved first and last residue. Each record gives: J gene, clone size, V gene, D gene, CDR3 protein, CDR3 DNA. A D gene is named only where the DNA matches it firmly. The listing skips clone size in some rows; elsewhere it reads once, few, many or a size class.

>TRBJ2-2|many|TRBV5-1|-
CASSSGTASTGELFF
TGCGCCAGCAGCTCCGGGACGGCATCCACCGGGGAGCTGTTTTTT
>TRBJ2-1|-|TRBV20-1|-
CSARSPTSDNEQFF
TGCAGTGCTAGATCGCCGACGAGTGACAATGAGCAGTTCTTC
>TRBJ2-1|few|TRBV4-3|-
CASSRVSDEQFF
TGCGCCAGCAGCCGTGTCAGCGATGAGCAGTTCTTC
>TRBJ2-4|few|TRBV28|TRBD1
CASSFPTGGTAKNIQYF
TGTGCCAGCAGTTTCCCGACAGGGGGCACAGCCAAAAACATTCAGTACTTC
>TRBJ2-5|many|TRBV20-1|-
CSAPGLIVGETQYF
TGCAGTGCCCCGGGGCTTATTGTAGGAGAGACCCAGTACTTC
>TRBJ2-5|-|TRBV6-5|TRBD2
CASSSTGTREETQYF
TGTGCCAGCAGTTCCACCGGGACTAGAGAGGAGACCCAGTACTTC
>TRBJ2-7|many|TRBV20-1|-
CSARNRDTTFSYEQYF
TGCAGTGCTAGAAACCGGGACACCACCTTCTCCTACGAGCAGTACTTC
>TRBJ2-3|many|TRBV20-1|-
CSARAGGTDTQYF
TGCAGTGCTAGAGCGGGGGGCACAGATACGCAGTATTTT
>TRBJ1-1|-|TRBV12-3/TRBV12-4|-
CASNTGTEAFF
TGTGCCAGCAACACAGGGACTGAAGCTTTCTTT
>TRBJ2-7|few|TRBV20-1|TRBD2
CSARHPLGSSGSSYEQYF
TGCAGTGCTAGACACCCCCTCGGGTCTAGCGGGAGCTCCTACGAGCAGTACTTC
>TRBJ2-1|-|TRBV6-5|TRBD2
CASSYTPSGSYNEQFF
TGTGCCAGCAGTTACACTCCTAGCGGATCTTACAATGAGCAGTTCTTC